The 26 T cell receptor beta chains below come from one sample, sequenced in a study of vaccination and CD4 T cells after COVID-19. The antigens of these receptors remain unknown. Treatment in this sample: roughly 11-day PBMC culture with coronavirus spike peptide pools or control peptides (ViraFEST assay). Sequenced with the Oncomine TCR Beta short-read assay was DNA taken from cultured CD4+ T cells. TCRdb used MiXCR to reprocess the PCR reads, holding one entry per CDR3 protein. This table has around 15,000 distinct CDR3 sequences, around 52% appearing once. Sequencing was done on a sample of CD4+ T cells from blood, cultured in vitro. The receptor set was obtained from a human donor who had recovered from COVID-19.

The chain combines TRBV21-1 with TRBJ2-5; the listed D gene, TRBD2, was not tested against the DNA. TRBV21-1 is termed a pseudogene. This CDR3 spans 18 amino acids. CDR3 bases: TGTGCCAGCAGCCCCCCCGAGACTAGCGGGCTGCGCGAAGAGACCCAGTACTTC. It codes for CASSPPETSGLREETQYF.

The chain joins TRBV19 to TRBJ2-3; 11 bases are shared with TRBD2. The CDR3 covers 16 residues. The ends lost 7 bases at V and 4 bases at J; junction bases unmatched: 10. CDR1 is LNHDA, CDR2 SQIVND, per germline (reference sequence). The CDR3 loop is CASTPFSGRAPDTQYF. The CDR3 coding sequence is TGTGCCAGTACCCCCTTTAGCGGGAGGGCACCAGATACGCAGTATTTT. The variable domain in full, with the rest retrieved from reference TRBV19 and TRBJ2-3, is DGGITQSPKYLFRKEGQNVTLSCEQNLNHDAMYWYRQDPGQGLRLIYYSQIVNDFQKGDIAEGYSVSREKKESFPLTVTSAQKNPTAFYLCASTPFSGRAPDTQYFGPGTRLTVL.

V and J are TRBV20-1 and TRBJ1-4; TRBD1 is a possible D gene (5 bases). V was pared by 0 bases and J by 1 base, with 6 bases between. The CDR3 totals 14 residues. The germline V gene has CDR1 DFQATT and CDR2 SNEGSKA (reference sequence). CDR3 loop: CSARDRETNEKLFF. Written as DNA, the CDR3 is TGCAGTGCTAGAGACAGGGAAACTAATGAAAAACTGTTTTTT.

The J gene is TRBJ2-5, the V gene TRBV6-1; D is possibly TRBD1 or TRBD2 (5 bases each). V lost 3 bases and J lost 1, with 6 bases in between. In germline, CDR1 is MNHNS, CDR2 SASEGT. The CDR3 is 13 amino acids. As DNA, the CDR3 is TGTGCCAGCAGTGAGGGGGTCCAAGAGACCCAGTACTTC. Its protein product is CASSEGVQETQYF.

This chain uses TRBV28 with TRBJ2-1; 10 bases align to TRBD2. Germline CDR1 reads MDHEN; CDR2 reads SYDVKM. This CDR3 is 14 amino acids long. J was trimmed by 7 bases and V by 6 bases; bases with no gene match: 6. CDR3 sequence reads: CASSLSGRENEQFF. CDR3 DNA: TGTGCCAGCAGCCTCAGCGGGAGGGAGAATGAGCAGTTCTTC. Filled out from reference TRBV28 and TRBJ2-1, the complete variable domain reads DVKVTQSSRYLVKRTGEKVFLECVQDMDHENMFWYRQDPGLGLRLIYFSYDVKMKEKGDIPEGYSVSREKKERFSLILESASTNQTSMYLCASSLSGRENEQFFGPGTRLTVL.

The chain joins TRBV20-1 to TRBJ2-5; the D is unclear. V was clipped by 5 bases and J by 3 bases, with 19 bases between them. The CDR3 sequence is 15 residues long. The germline CDR1 and CDR2 sequences are DFQATT and SNEGSKA (reference sequence). The CDR3 nucleotides are TGCAGTGCTCCCAAGCCCGGACGGGTAAAAGAGACCCAGTACTTC. Encoded protein: CSAPKPGRVKETQYF.

The V call is TRBV20-1, the J call TRBJ2-3, with D possibly TRBD2 on 5 matching bases. The CDR3 totals 14 residues. The germline gives CDR1 DFQATT, CDR2 SNEGSKA (reference sequence). Trimming left V 1 base short and J 3 bases short, with 11 bases between. The CDR3 loop reads CSARVGGLTDTQYF. The CDR3 region has the DNA TGCAGTGCTAGAGTTGGAGGATTAACAGATACGCAGTATTTT.

The chain carries TRBV15 and TRBJ2-6, with 8 bases lining up with TRBD1. Germline CDR1 LNHNV, CDR2 YYDKDF (reference sequence). The CDR3 covers 16 residues. With 6 bases clipped from V and 1 base from J, the junction kept 5 bases outside the gene matches. In nucleotides, the CDR3 is TGTGCCACCAGGAAGCAGGGGGCGTCTGGGGCCAACGTCCTGACTTTC. Amino acids: CATRKQGASGANVLTF. The variable domain in full, completed from reference TRBV15 and TRBJ2-6, reads DAMVIQNPRYQVTQFGKPVTLSCSQTLNHNVMYWYQQKSSQAPKLLFHYYDKDFNNEADTPDNFQSRRPNTSFCFLDIRSPGLGDTAMYLCATRKQGASGANVLTFGAGSRLTVL.

In its sample, this clonotype is hyperexpanded. V usage is TRBV7-2 and J usage is TRBJ1-1; 10 bases agree with TRBD1. The germline V gene encodes CDR1 SGHTA and CDR2 FQGNSA. V shed 8 bases, J shed 0 bases, and the junction held 6 bases outside the gene matches. The CDR3 sequence is 15 residues long. The CDR3 loop reads CASLDRGTMNTEAFF. CDR3 sequence (DNA): TGTGCCAGCTTGGACAGGGGGACCATGAACACTGAAGCTTTCTTT. Using reference TRBV7-2 and TRBJ1-1 for the parts outside the CDR3, the full variable domain is GAGVSQSPSNKVTEKGKDVELRCDPISGHTALYWYRQSLGQGLEFLIYFQGNSAPDKSGLPSDRFSAERTGGSVSTLTIQRTQQEDSAVYLCASLDRGTMNTEAFFGQGTRLTVV.

This chain links TRBV7-9 with TRBJ1-5, with D possibly being TRBD1 (5 bases). The CDR3 covers 12 residues. Trimming removed 8 bases at V and 3 bases at J, with 8 bases between. CDR1 and CDR2 (germline): SEHNR, FQNEAQ (reference sequence). CDR3 DNA sequence: TGTGCCAGCTCGGGGGACAATCAGCCCCAGCATTTT. It encodes CASSGDNQPQHF.

The chain recombines TRBV27 with TRBJ2-2, with a tentative D call TRBD1 (6 bases). The CDR3 loop spans 14 amino acids. With 6 bases removed from V and 7 bases from J, the gap between germline ends came to 15 bases. The V gene's germline CDR1 is MNHEY and CDR2 SMNVEV (reference sequence). CDR3 region: CASRNRVWGGELFF. Here the CDR3 DNA reads TGTGCCAGCAGGAACAGGGTCTGGGGCGGGGAGCTGTTTTTT.

There are a few counts of this clonotype. This rearrangement joins TRBV7-2 to TRBJ1-1; D is uncertain. This CDR3 is built from 13 residues. Trimming removed 2 bases from V and 1 base from J, with 5 bases in between. CDR1 is SGHTA, CDR2 FQGNSA, per germline. The CDR3 protein is CASSLRRNTEAFF. The CDR3 DNA reads as TGTGCCAGCAGCTTAAGGAGGAACACTGAAGCTTTCTTT.

The V gene is TRBV6-5, the J gene TRBJ1-5, with unresolved D. Trimming pared 0 bases from V and 3 bases from J, leaving 9 bases between. This CDR3 has 15 amino acids. The germline CDR1 and CDR2 sequences are MNHEY and SVGAGI. CDR3 loop: CASSYSIGSNQPQHF. The CDR3 bases are TGTGCCAGCAGTTACTCTATCGGTTCCAATCAGCCCCAGCATTTT.

This sequence joins TRBV24-1 and TRBJ1-2, with D perhaps TRBD1 (5 bases). In germline, CDR1 is KGHDR, CDR2 SFDVKD. V lost 4 bases and J 10 bases, leaving 15 bases between the germline ends. CDR3 length equals 13 residues. CDR3 nucleotides: TGTGCCACCAGTGAACGGTCCCTGGGACCCTACACCTTC. Residues: CATSERSLGPYTF.

This chain uses TRBV30 with TRBJ1-2; D ambiguous. Deletions cut 2 bases from V and 8 bases from J, with 9 bases between. Germline CDR1 reads GTSNPN; CDR2 reads SVGIG (reference sequence). The length of the CDR3 is 11 residues. The CDR3 DNA reads TGTGCCTGGAGTCACCCCCCAGGCTACACCTTC. Encoded protein: CAWSHPPGYTF.

The gene calls are TRBV12-3 or TRBV12-4 and TRBJ1-2; D uncertain. This CDR3 has 11 residues. The ends were cut back, 7 bases at V and 4 bases at J, with 7 bases in the middle. Written as DNA, the CDR3 is TGTGCCAGCATGGGTCTCTATGGCTACACCTTC. Amino acids: CASMGLYGYTF.

This chain links TRBV15 with TRBJ2-3; possible D gene TRBD2, 6 bases. V was shortened by 1 base and J by 5 bases, with 10 bases between the two germline ends. In germline, CDR1 is LNHNV, CDR2 YYDKDF (reference sequence). This CDR3 is built from 14 residues. DNA for the CDR3: TGTGCCACCAGCAGAGCGGGACTCTTAGATACGCAGTATTTT. Protein product: CATSRAGLLDTQYF. Complete variable domain (other parts from reference TRBV15 and TRBJ2-3): DAMVIQNPRYQVTQFGKPVTLSCSQTLNHNVMYWYQQKSSQAPKLLFHYYDKDFNNEADTPDNFQSRRPNTSFCFLDIRSPGLGDTAMYLCATSRAGLLDTQYFGPGTRLTVL.

The J gene is TRBJ2-5, the V gene TRBV6-5; D not resolved. Trimming pared 4 bases from V and 5 bases from J, leaving 5 bases between. The germline CDR1 and CDR2 sequences are MNHEY and SVGAGI. CDR3 length: 11 amino acids. This CDR3 reads CASSSGETQYF. The CDR3 coding sequence is TGTGCCAGCAGTTCCGGGGAGACCCAGTACTTC.

This clonotype has a handful of counts. The CDR3, as DNA: TGTGCCAGTAGTATAAGGCAGGGCGCCTTCGGGGAGCAGTACTTC. It is translated as CASSIRQGAFGEQYF. This rearrangement joins TRBV19 to TRBJ2-7, with D possibly being TRBD1 (5 bases). Germline assignment: CDR1 LNHDA and CDR2 SQIVND (reference sequence). The V end was cut by 2 bases, the J end by 7 bases, with 18 bases between. CDR3 length: 15 amino acids.

This chain uses TRBV20-1 with TRBJ2-3; D perhaps matches TRBD2 (9 bases). The germline V gene has CDR1 DFQATT and CDR2 SNEGSKA (reference sequence). Trimming took off 5 bases at V and 2 bases at J, with 26 bases between the two ends. This CDR3 region has 18 residues. The CDR3 loop is CSAARTGGAGGSTDTQYF. The CDR3 coding sequence is TGCAGTGCTGCCCGTACAGGGGGTGCGGGAGGGTCCACAGATACGCAGTATTTT.

This clonotype was detected only a few times. V and J are TRBV5-4 and TRBJ1-1; 8 nucleotides align to TRBD1. V dropped 3 bases and J dropped 0; count of bases not matched to a gene: 4. CDR3 size: 15 residues. CDR1 and CDR2 (germline): SGHNT, YYREEE (reference sequence). The CDR3 loop reads CASSSVTGVNTEAFF. CDR3 nucleotides: TGTGCCAGCAGCTCCGTGACAGGGGTGAACACTGAAGCTTTCTTT. Looking up the rest from reference TRBV5-4 and TRBJ1-1 gives the full variable domain: ETGVTQSPTHLIKTRGQQVTLRCSSQSGHNTVSWYQQALGQGPQFIFQYYREEENGRGNFPPRFSGLQFPNYSSELNVNALELDDSALYLCASSSVTGVNTEAFFGQGTRLTVV.

This clonotype appeared once. J is TRBJ2-1 and V is TRBV27, with D unclear. V was shortened by 4 bases and J by 7 bases, with 11 bases between the two germline ends. Germline V lookup: CDR1 MNHEY, CDR2 SMNVEV (reference sequence). The CDR3 loop spans 13 amino acids. CDR3 sequence (DNA): TGTGCCAGCAGTTCCCCCGGTAGTAATGAGCAGTTCTTC. It yields the protein CASSSPGSNEQFF.

J is TRBJ1-2 and V is TRBV11-3; D not certain. In germline, CDR1 is SGHNT, CDR2 YENEEA. CDR3 length: 12 residues. V lost 1 base, J lost 6 bases, and 6 bases lay in between. The CDR3 reads CASSLGEHGYTF. CDR3 sequence (DNA): TGTGCCAGCAGCTTAGGGGAACATGGCTACACCTTC.

About this clonotype itself: One junction end disagrees with the germline gene, perhaps due to a read error. V gene TRBV7-9 combines with J gene TRBJ1-5; D is undetermined. The CDR3 sequence is 13 residues long. The germline V gene encodes CDR1 SEHNR and CDR2 FQNEAQ (reference sequence). CDR3: CASGHSSNQPQHF. The CDR3 DNA sequence: TGCGCCAGCGGTCACTCTAGCAATCAGCCCCAGCATTTT.

This CDR3 reads CASGTQAEIGAFF. Here the CDR3 DNA reads TGTGCCAGTGGGACCCAGGCGGAGATAGGAGCTTTCTTT. This chain joins TRBV6-1 and TRBJ1-1; tentative D call: TRBD1 (5 bases). CDR1 MNHNS and CDR2 SASEGT come from the germline V gene. V was cut by 9 bases and J by 10 bases, with 21 bases left in between. The CDR3 spans 13 residues.

This clonotype has more than one count but fewer than ten. This chain joins TRBV20-1 and TRBJ2-5, with 8 bases aligning to TRBD1. J lost 4 bases, V lost 3 bases, and 7 bases had no gene match. Germline CDR1 and CDR2: DFQATT and SNEGSKA (reference sequence). CDR3 size: 14 residues. CDR3 residues: CSARRGGTGETQYF. In DNA, the CDR3 is TGCAGTGCTAGGAGGGGCGGGACAGGAGAGACCCAGTACTTC.